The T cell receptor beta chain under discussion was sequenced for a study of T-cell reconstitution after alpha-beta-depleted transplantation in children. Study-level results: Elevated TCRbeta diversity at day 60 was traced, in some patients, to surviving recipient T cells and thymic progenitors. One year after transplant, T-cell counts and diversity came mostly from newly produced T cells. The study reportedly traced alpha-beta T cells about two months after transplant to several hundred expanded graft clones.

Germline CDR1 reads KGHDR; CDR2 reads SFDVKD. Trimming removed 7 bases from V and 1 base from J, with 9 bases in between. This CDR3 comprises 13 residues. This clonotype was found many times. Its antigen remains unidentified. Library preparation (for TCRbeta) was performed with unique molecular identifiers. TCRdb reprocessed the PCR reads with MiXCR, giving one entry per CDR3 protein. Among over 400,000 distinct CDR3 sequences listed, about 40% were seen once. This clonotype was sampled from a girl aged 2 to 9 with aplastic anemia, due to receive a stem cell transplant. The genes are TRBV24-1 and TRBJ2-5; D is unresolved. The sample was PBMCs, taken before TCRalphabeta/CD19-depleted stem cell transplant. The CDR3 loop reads CATRASAQETQYF. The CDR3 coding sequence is TGTGCCACCAGGGCTAGTGCCCAAGAGACCCAGTACTTC.